This entry features one TCR beta chain sequence. This clonotype has just a few counts. No antigen is known for it. No much larger clone exists at a distance of one base, and base qualities are not known. The memory CD4+ T cell population was isolated based on a CD4+CD45RO+CD25- phenotype. Tregs, naive and memory CD4+ T cells from tumor, blood and ipsilateral draining lymph nodes of five breast cancer patients underwent full-length TCR alpha and beta sequencing. Tumor tissue, along with lymph nodes from ipsilateral axillary dissection, was perfused with PBS, minced, and then digested using collagenase I and hyaluronidase. Sorted cell populations were confirmed by FACS to exceed 90% purity. Full-length TCR variable regions were amplified by 5' RACE PCR with constant-region reverse primers, followed by semi-nested PCR with Nested Universal Primer A. Using the ReliaPrep RNA Cell Miniprep System, total RNA was extracted, and the SMARTer RACE 5'/3' Kit was then used to reverse transcribe the RNA into 5'RACE-ready cDNA. An Illumina MiSeq was used to sequence the full-length TCR alpha and beta libraries, which had been barcoded with multiplex adaptors. Under the source paper's analysis protocol: For each of nine subset-tissue groups, sequencing data from the five patients were pooled, and the groups were compared by unsupervised clustering of TCR gene usage. The Morisita-Horn index was used to calculate repertoire similarity, with shared sequences weighted by how much each contributed to each repertoire. TCRdb reran the public reads through fastp at Q25 and MiXCR, keeping productive beta chains. Duplicate CDR3 protein sequences are folded into a single record with the most common DNA and genes. The V and J calls were determined by TCRdb, not by the authors. The sample profile shows under 45,000 distinct CDR3 sequences; approximately 28% of them were found once. The ten largest clones capture 4% to 4.5% of the sample.

From the cysteine through the phenylalanine, the CDR3 covers 14 amino acids. The DNA shown is the 42-base CDR3, in frame from base 1. CDR1 and CDR2 (SEHNR, FQNEAQ) derive from the germline V gene (reference sequence). V ends up 5 bases short and J 5 bases short, with an unmatched junction base count of 6. The entry originates in a study (dated by TCRdb to 2014 to 2015). Broadly, across the study: The study examined whether tumor-infiltrating Tregs in breast cancer are drawn from blood Tregs or arise in situ by conversion from other CD4+ T cell subsets.

The paper as a whole reports these results and caveats: The larger-cohort validation was restricted to a single TCR beta V-J rearrangement rather than whole repertoires. In terms of TCR gene usage, tumor memory CD4+ T cells clustered together with blood and lymph node memory CD4+ cells, as well as with lymph node naive CD4+ cells. The greatest overlap of tumor-infiltrating Treg TCR alpha and beta sequences was with tumor naive CD4+ T cells, followed next by blood naive CD4+ T cells.

The sequence is built from TRBV7-9 and TRBJ2-5, with 9 junctional bases fitting TRBD2. This TCR was recovered from a female donor with breast cancer. What was sequenced was tumor-infiltrating memory CD4+ T cells sorted from the breast tumor. The cell subset or site tag for this specimen amounts to: memory CD4+ T cells, CD4+CD45RO+CD25-. The sequenced DNA: TGTGCCAGCAGCCATTCAGCGGGGGGTGAGACCCAGTACTTC. This is translated as CASSHSAGGETQYF.